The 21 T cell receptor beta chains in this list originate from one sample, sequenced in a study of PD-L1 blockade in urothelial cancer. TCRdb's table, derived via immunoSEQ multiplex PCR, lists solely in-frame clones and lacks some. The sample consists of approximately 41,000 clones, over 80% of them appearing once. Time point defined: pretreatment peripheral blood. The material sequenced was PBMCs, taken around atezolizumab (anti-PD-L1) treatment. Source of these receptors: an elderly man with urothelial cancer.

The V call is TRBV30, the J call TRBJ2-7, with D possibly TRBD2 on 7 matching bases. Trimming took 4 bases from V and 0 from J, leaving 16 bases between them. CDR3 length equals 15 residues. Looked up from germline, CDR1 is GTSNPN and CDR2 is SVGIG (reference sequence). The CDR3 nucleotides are TGTGCCTGGATTAACGGGGGCGGGAGCTCCTACGAGCAGTACTTC. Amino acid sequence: CAWINGGGSSYEQYF.

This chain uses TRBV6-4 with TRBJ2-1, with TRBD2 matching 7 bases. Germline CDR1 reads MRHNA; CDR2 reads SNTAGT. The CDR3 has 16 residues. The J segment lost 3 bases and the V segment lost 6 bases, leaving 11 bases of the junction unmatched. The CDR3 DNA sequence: TGTGCCAGCAGCCACACCCTAGCGGCCTTCTACAATGAGCAGTTCTTC. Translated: CASSHTLAAFYNEQFF.

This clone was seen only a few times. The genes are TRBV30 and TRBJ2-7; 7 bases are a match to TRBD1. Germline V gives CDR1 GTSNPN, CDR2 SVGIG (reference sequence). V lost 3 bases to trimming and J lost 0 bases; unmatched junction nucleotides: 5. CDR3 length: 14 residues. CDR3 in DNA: TGTGCCTGGAGAGACAGGGTATCCTCCTACGAGCAGTACTTC. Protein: CAWRDRVSSYEQYF.

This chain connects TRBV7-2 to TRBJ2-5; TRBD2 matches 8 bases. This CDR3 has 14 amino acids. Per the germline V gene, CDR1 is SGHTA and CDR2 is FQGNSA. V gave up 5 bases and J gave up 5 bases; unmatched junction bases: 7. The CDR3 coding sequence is TGTGCCAGCAGCCCTCGCGGGAGGTTTGAGACCCAGTACTTC. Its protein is CASSPRGRFETQYF.

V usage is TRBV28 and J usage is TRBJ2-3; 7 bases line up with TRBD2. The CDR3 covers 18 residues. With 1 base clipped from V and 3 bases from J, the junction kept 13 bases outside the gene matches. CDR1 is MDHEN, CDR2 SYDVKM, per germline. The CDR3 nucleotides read TGTGCCAGCAGTTTATTCGATTTTGGGGGGGTGGGGACAGATACGCAGTATTTT. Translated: CASSLFDFGGVGTDTQYF.

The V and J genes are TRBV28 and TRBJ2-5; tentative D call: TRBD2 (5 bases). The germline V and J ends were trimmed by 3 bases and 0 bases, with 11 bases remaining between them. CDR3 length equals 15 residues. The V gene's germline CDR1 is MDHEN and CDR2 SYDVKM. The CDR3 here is CASSFFTGNQETQYF. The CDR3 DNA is TGTGCCAGCAGTTTCTTTACGGGAAACCAAGAGACCCAGTACTTC.

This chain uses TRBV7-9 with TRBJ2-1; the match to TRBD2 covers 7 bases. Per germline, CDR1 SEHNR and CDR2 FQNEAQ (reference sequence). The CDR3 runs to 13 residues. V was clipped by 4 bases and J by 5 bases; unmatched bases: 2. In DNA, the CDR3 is TGTGCCAGCAGCTCCACTAGCGACAATGAGCAGTTCTTC. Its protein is CASSSTSDNEQFF.

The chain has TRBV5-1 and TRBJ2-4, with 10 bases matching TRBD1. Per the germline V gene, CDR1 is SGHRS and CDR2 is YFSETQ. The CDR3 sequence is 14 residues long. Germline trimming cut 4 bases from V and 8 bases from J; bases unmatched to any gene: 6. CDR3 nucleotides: TGCGCCAGCAGCGACCCCGGGACAGGGGACATTCAGTACTTC. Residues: CASSDPGTGDIQYF.

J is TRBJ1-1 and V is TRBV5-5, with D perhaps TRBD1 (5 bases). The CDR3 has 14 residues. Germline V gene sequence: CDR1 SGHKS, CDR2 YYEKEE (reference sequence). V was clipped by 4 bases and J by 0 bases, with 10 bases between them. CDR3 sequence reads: CASSLTAMNTEAFF. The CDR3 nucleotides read TGTGCCAGCAGCCTGACAGCCATGAACACTGAAGCTTTCTTT.

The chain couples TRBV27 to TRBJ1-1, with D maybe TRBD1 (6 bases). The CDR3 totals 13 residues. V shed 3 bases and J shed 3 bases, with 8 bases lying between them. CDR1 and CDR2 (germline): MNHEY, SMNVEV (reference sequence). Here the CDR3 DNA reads TGTGCCAGCAGTTTTACAGGGTACACTGAAGCTTTCTTT. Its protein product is CASSFTGYTEAFF.

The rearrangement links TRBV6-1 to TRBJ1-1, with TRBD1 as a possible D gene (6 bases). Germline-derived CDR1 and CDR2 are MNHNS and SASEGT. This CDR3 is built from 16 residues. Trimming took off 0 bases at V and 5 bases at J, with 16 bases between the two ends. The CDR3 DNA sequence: TGTGCCAGCAGTGAAGCTGGCAGGGGAAGTAGGACTGAAGCTTTCTTT. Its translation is CASSEAGRGSRTEAFF.

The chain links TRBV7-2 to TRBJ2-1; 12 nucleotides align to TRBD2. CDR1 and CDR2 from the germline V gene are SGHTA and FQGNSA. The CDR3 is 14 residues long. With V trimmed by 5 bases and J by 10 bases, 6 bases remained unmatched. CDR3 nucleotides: TGTGCCAGCAGCCCGAGGACTAGCGGGGAAGAGCAGTTCTTC. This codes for CASSPRTSGEEQFF. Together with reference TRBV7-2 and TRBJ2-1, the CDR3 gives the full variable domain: GAGVSQSPSNKVTEKGKDVELRCDPISGHTALYWYRQSLGQGLEFLIYFQGNSAPDKSGLPSDRFSAERTGGSVSTLTIQRTQQEDSAVYLCASSPRTSGEEQFFGPGTRLTVL.

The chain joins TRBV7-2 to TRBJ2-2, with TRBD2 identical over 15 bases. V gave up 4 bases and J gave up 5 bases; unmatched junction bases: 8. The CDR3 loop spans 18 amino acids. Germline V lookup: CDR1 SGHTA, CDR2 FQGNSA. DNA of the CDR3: TGTGCCAGCAGCTCCCTCCCTGGGACTAGCGGGAGGACCGGGGAGCTGTTTTTT. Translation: CASSSLPGTSGRTGELFF.

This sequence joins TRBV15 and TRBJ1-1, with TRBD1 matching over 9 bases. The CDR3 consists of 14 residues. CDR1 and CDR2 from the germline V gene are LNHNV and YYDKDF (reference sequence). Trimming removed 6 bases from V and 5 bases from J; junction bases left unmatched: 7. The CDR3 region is CATRPRDRVTEAFF. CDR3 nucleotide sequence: TGTGCCACCAGGCCCCGGGACAGGGTGACTGAAGCTTTCTTT.

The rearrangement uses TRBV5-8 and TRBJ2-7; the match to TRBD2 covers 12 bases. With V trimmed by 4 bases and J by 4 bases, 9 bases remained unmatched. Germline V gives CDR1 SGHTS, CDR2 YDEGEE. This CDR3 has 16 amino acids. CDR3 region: CASSQPTSGRRYEQYF. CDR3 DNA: TGTGCCAGCAGCCAGCCGACTAGCGGGAGAAGGTACGAGCAGTACTTC.

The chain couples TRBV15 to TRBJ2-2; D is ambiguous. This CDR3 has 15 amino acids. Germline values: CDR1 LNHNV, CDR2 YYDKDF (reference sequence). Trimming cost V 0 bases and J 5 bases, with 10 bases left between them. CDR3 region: CATSRDVTLTGELFF. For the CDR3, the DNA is TGTGCCACCAGCAGAGATGTGACATTGACCGGGGAGCTGTTTTTT.

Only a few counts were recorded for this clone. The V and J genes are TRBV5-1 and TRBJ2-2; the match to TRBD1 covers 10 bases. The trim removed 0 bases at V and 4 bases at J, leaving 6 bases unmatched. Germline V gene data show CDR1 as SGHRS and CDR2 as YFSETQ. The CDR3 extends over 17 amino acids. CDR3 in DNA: TGCGCCAGCAGCTTGGGGGGACAGGGGTTTTCCACCGGGGAGCTGTTTTTT. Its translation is CASSLGGQGFSTGELFF.

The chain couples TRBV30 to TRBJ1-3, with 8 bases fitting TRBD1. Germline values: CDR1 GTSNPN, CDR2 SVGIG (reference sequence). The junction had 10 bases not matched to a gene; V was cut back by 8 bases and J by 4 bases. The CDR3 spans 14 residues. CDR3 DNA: TGTGCCGGACTGACAGGGGAAAGGGGAAACACCATATATTTT. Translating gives CAGLTGERGNTIYF. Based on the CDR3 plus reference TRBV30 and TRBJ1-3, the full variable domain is SQTIHQWPATLVQPVGSPLSLECTVEGTSNPNLYWYRQAAGRGLQLLFYSVGIGQISSEVPQNLSASRPQDRQFILSSKKLLLSDSGFYLCAGLTGERGNTIYFGEGSWLTVV.

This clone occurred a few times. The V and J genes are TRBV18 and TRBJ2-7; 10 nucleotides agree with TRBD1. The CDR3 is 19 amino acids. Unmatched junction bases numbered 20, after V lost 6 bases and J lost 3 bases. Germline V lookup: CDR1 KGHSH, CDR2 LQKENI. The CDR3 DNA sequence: TGTGCCAGCTCGGACCGGGACAGGGGTACATCTAGCCTAGTCTACGAGCAGTACTTC. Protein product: CASSDRDRGTSSLVYEQYF.

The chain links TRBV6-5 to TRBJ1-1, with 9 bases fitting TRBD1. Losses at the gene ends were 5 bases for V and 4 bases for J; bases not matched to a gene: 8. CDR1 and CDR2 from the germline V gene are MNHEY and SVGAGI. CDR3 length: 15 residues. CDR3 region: CASSGTGTGITEAFF. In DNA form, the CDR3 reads TGTGCCAGCAGTGGGACCGGGACAGGGATCACTGAAGCTTTCTTT.

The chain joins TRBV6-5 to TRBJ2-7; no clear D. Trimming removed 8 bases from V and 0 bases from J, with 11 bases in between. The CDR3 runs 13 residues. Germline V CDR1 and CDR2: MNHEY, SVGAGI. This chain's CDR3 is CASALRSSYEQYF. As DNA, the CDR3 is TGTGCCAGCGCTCTCCGGAGCTCCTACGAGCAGTACTTC.